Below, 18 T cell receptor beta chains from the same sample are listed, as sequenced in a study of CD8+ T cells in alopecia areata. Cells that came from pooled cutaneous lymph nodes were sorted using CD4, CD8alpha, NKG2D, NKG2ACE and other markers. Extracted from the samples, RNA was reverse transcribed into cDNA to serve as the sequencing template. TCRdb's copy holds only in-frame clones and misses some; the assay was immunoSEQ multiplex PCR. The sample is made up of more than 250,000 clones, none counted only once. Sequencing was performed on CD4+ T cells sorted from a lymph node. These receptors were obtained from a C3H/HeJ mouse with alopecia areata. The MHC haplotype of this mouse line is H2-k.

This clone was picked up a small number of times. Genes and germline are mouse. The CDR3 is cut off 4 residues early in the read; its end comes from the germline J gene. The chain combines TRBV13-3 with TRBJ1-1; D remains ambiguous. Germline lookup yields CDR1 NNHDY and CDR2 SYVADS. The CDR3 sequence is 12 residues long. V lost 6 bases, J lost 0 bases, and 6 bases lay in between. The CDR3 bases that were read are TGTGCCAGCACACAGACAAACACA. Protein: CASTQTNT. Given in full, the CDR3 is CASTQTNTEVFF.

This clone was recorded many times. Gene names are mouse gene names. CDR3 sequence: CASSMGGYAEQFF. The CDR3 DNA, read in part, is TGTGCCAGCAGTATGGGGGGATATGCT. The gene calls are TRBV13-1 and TRBJ2-1, with TRBD2 matching over 7 bases. With the read ending 4 residues before the CDR3 end, the germline J gene is used to fill in that end. CDR3 size: 13 residues. V shed 4 bases and J 4 bases; nucleotides not matched to a gene: 2. The V gene's germline CDR1 is NSHNY and CDR2 SYGAGN.

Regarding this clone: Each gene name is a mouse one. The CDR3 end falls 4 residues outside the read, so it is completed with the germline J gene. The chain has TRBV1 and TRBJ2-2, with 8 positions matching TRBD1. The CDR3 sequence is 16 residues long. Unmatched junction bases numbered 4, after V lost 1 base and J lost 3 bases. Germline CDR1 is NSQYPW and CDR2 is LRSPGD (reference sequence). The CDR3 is CTCSAGTGRDTGQLYF. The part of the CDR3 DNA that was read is TGCACCTGCAGTGCAGGGACAGGGAGGGACACCGGG. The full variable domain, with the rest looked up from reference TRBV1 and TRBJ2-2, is VTLLEQNPRWRLVPRGQAVNLRCILKNSQYPWMSWYQQDLQKQLQWLFTLRSPGDKEVKSLPGADYLATRVTDTELRLQVANMSQGRTLYCTCSAGTGRDTGQLYFGEGSKLTVL.

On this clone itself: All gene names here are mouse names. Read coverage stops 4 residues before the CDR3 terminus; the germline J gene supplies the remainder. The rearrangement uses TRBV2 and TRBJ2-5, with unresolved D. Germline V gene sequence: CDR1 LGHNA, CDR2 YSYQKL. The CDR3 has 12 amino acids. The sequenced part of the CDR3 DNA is TGTGCCAGCAGCCACACACGGGAC. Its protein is CASSHTRD. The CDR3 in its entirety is CASSHTRDTQYF.

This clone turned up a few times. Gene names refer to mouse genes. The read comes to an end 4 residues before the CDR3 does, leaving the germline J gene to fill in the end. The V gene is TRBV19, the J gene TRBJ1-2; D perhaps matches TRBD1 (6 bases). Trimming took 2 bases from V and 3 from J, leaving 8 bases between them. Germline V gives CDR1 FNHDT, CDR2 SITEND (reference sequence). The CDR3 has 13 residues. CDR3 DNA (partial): TGTGCCAGCAGTATGGACAGATACTCC. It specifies CASSMDRYS. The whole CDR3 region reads CASSMDRYSDYTF.

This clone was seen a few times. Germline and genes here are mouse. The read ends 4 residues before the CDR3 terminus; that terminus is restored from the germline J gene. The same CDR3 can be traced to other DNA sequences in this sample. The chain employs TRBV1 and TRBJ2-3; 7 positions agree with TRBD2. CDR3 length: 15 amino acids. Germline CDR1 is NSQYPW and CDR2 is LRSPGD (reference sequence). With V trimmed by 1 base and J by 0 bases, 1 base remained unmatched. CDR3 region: CTCSAGLGSAETLYF. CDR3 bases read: TGCACCTGCAGTGCAGGACTGGGTAGTGCAGAA.

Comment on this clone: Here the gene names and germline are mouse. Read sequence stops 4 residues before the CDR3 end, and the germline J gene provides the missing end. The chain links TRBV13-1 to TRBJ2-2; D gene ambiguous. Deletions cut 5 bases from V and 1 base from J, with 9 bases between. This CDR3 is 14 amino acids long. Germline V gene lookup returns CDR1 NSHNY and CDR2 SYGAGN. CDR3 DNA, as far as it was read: TGTGCCAGCAGGAGACAAATAAACACCGGG. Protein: CASRRQINTG. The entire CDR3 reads CASRRQINTGQLYF.

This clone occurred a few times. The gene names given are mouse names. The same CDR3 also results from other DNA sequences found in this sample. The sequenced part of the CDR3 DNA is TGTGCCTGGAGTCTAGCAGGGGGGAACACCGGG. As protein: CAWSLAGGNTG. The entire CDR3 is CAWSLAGGNTGQLYF. The V call is TRBV31, the J call TRBJ2-2, with D tentatively TRBD1 (7 bases). The read terminates 4 residues ahead of where the CDR3 ends, so the germline J gene completes it. The germline CDR1 and CDR2 sequences are GKSSPN and SITVG. Trimming shortened V by 0 bases and J by 2 bases, and 10 bases separated the two germline ends. CDR3 size: 15 residues.

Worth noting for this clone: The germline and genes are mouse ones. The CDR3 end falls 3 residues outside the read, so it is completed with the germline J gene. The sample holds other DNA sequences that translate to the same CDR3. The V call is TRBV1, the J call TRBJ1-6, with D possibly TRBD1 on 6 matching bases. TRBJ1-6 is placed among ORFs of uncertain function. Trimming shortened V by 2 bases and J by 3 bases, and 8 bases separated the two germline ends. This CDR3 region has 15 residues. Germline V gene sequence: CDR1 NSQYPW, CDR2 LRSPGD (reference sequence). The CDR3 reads CTCSARDNYNSPLYF. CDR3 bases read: TGCACCTGCAGTGCACGGGACAACTATAATTCGCCC.

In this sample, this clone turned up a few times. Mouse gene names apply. This CDR3 is CASSDWVRLGGAETLYF. The sequenced part of the CDR3 DNA is TGTGCCAGCAGTGATTGGGTCCGACTGGGGGGTGCAGAA. V usage is TRBV13-1 and J usage is TRBJ2-3, with TRBD2 matching 9 bases. The DNA ends 4 residues before the CDR3 does, and the rest of the CDR3 is filled in from the germline J gene. V shed 1 base, J shed 1 base, and the junction held 7 bases outside the gene matches. CDR3 size: 17 residues. Germline values: CDR1 NSHNY, CDR2 SYGAGN.

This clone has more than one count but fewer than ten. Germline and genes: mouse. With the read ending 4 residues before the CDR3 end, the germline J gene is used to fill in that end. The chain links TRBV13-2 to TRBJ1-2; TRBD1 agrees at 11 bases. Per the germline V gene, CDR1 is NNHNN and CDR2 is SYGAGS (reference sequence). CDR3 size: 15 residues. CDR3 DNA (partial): TGTGCCAGCGGTGATCCCGGGACAGGGGGGTCC. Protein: CASGDPGTGGS. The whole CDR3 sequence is CASGDPGTGGSDYTF.

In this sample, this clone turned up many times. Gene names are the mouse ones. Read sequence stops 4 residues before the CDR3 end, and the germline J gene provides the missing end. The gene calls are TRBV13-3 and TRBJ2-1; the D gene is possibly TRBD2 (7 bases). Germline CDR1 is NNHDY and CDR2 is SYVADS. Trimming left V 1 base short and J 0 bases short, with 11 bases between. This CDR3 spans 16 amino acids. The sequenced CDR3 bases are TGTGCCAGCAGTGATTCGCTGGGGGCTAACTATGCT. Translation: CASSDSLGANYA. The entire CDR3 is CASSDSLGANYAEQFF.

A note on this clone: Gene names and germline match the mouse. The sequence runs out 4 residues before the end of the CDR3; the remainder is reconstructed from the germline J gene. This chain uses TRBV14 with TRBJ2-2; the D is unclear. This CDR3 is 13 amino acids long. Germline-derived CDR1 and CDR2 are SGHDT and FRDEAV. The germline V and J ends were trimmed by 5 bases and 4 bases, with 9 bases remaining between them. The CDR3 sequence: CASSPSITGQLYF. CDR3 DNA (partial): TGTGCCAGCAGCCCAAGTATCACCGGG.

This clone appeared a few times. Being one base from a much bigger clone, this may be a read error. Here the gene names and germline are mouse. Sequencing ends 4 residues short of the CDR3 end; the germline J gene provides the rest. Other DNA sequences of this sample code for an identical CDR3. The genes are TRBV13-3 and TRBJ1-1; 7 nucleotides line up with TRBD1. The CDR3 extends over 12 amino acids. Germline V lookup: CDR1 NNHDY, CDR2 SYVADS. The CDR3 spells CASSAGQTEVFF. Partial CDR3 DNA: TGTGCCAGCAGTGCGGGACAGACA.

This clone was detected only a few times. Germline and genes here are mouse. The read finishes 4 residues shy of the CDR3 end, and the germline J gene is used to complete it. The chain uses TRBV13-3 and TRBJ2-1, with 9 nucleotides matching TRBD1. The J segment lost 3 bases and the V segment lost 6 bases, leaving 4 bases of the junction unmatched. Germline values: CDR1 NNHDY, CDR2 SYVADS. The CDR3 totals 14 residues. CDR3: CASTEDRGYAEQFF. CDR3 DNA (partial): TGTGCCAGCACTGAGGACAGGGGCTATGCT.

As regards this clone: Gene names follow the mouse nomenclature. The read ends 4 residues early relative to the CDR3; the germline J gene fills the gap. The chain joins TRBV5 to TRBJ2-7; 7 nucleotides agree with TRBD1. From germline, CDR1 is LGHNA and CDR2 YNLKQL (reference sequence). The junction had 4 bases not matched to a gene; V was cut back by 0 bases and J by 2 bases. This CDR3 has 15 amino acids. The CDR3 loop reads CASSQEGTDPYEQYF. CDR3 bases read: TGTGCCAGCAGCCAAGAAGGGACAGATCCCTAT.

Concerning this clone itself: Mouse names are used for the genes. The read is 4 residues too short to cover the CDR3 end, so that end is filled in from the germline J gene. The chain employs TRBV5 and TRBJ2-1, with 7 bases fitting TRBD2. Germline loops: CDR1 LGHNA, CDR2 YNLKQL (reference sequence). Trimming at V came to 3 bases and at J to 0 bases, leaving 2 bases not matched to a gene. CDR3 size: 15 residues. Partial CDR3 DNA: TGTGCCAGCAGCCATCCTGGGGGTAACTATGCT. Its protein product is CASSHPGGNYA. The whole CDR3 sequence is CASSHPGGNYAEQFF.

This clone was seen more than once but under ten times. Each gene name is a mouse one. Partial CDR3 DNA: TGTGCCAGCGGTGCTCAGGGCCTTGCT. It translates to CASGAQGLA. From start to end, the CDR3 is CASGAQGLAEQFF. This chain connects TRBV13-2 to TRBJ2-1; TRBD1 might be the D (5 bases). The observed sequence ends 4 residues before the CDR3 terminus, with the missing tail filled in from the germline J gene. The CDR3 consists of 13 residues. Germline V CDR1 and CDR2: NNHNN, SYGAGS (reference sequence). The V gene lost 3 bases and the J gene lost 6 bases, with 10 bases spanning the gap.